This TCR beta chain derives from a study of blood T cell repertoires in COVID-19. At the level of the study: Sites in the United States, Italy and Spain provided acute and convalescent COVID-19 samples. T cells, B-cell-depleted T cells, or PBMCs supplied cDNA or gDNA.

Patients in Seattle were enrolled during active infection, then followed longitudinally. Per the study methods: The assay estimated nucleated cells by amplifying reference gene primers. The table came from immunoSEQ multiplex PCR; TCRdb's copy has only in-frame clones and leaves some out. D and trimming come from the DNA, and the V and J calls and clone size come from that table. Among approximately 90,000 clones listed, about 77% were seen once. This CDR3 contains 14 residues. Germline V gene data show CDR1 as MNHEY and CDR2 as SMNVEV (reference sequence). V was pared by 1 base and J by 4 bases, with 10 bases between.

The sequenced sample was peripheral blood. The TCR comes from a man aged 70 or older with COVID-19, enrolled during active disease. The rearrangement uses TRBV27 and TRBJ1-2; perhaps TRBD1 as D (5 bases). The CDR3 coding sequence is TGTGCCAGCAGTTTATACGGGGGACCCTATGGCTACACCTTC. It is translated as CASSLYGGPYGYTF.